At least ten counts were recorded for the clone carrying this TCR beta chain. The data derive from a study of T cells in Graves' hyperthyroidism and ophthalmopathy. Using RNA transcripts as the source, TCR beta CDR3 regions were amplified. HTBI primers drove first-round RT-PCR of the TCR CDR3. One entry per CDR3 protein results from TCRdb running MiXCR on the multiplex PCR reads. The sample has 300,000 to 450,000 distinct CDR3 sequences, roughly 15% seen once. The source material was blood. The sequence was obtained from a woman aged 25 to 39 with Graves' hyperthyroidism that later progressed to Graves' ophthalmopathy.

The CDR3 nucleotides are TGTGCCAGCAGCCAAGTGGGCGGGATCTCCTACAATGAGCAGTTCTTC. It encodes CASSQVGGISYNEQFF. V usage is TRBV3-1 and J usage is TRBJ2-1, with D perhaps TRBD2 (6 bases). CDR3 size: 16 residues. From germline, CDR1 is LGHDT and CDR2 YNNKEL (reference sequence). V was cut by 1 base and J by 0 bases, with 10 bases left in between.